This T cell receptor beta chain originates from a study of T cells in Graves' hyperthyroidism and ophthalmopathy. V lost 5 bases to trimming and J lost 4 bases, with 17 bases between them. The CDR3 contains 15 residues. RNA transcripts yielded amplified TCR beta CDR3 regions. TCR CDR3 regions were first amplified by RT-PCR with HTBI primers. TCRdb processed the multiplex PCR reads anew with MiXCR; each CDR3 protein has one entry. This table has 470,000 or so distinct CDR3 sequences, 20% appearing once. This clonotype was detected ten times or more. This receptor was obtained from a man in his late teens or twenties with Graves' hyperthyroidism. Sequencing was done on a sample of blood. The V gene is TRBV12-3 or TRBV12-4, the J gene TRBJ1-2; D is possibly TRBD1 (6 bases). CDR3 residues: CASSTTGQTTYGYTF. The CDR3 coding sequence is TGTGCCAGCAGTACAACTGGACAGACCACCTATGGCTACACCTTC.